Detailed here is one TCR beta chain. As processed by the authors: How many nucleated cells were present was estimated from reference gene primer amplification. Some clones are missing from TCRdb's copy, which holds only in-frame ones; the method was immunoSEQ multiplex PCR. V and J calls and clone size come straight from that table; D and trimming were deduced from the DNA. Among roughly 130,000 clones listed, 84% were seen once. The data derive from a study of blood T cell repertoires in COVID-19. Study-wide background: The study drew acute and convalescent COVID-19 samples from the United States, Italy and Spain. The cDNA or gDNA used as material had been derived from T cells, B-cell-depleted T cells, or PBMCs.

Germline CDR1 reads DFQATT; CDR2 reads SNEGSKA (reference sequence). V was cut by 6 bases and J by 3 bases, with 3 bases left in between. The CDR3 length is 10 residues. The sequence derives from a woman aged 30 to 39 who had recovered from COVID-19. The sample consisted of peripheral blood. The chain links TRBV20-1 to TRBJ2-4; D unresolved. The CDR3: CSASKNIQYF. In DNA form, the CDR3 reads TGCAGTGCCAGCAAAAACATTCAGTACTTC.